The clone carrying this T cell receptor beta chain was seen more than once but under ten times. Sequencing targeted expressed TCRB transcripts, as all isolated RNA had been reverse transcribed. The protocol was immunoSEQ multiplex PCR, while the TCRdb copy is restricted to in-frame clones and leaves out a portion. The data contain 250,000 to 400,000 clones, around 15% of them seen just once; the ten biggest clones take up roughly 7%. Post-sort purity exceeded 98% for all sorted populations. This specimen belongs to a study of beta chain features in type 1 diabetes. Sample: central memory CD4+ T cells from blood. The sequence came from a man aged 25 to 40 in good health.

The CDR3 coding sequence is TGCGCCAGCAGCCTCGGGTCTAGCACAGATACGCAGTATTTT. This gives the protein CASSLGSSTDTQYF. The chain joins TRBV4-1 to TRBJ2-3; D uncertain. The CDR3 has 14 residues. V was clipped by 4 bases and J by 0 bases, with 8 bases between them. Germline V CDR1 and CDR2: MGHRA, YSYEKL.